The source of this T cell receptor (beta chain) is a study of blood T cell dynamics during melanoma immunotherapy. General observations from the study: Clones driving repertoire changes may be melanoma-specific or general immune activation.

This clone was seen only once. No antigen is known for it. Time point here: week 3, after first cycle of checkpoint inhibitor. V lost 4 bases, J lost 5 bases, and 4 bases stayed unmatched. The V gene's germline CDR1 is SGHTA and CDR2 FQGNSA. The CDR3 totals 14 residues. Assay: immunoSEQ multiplex PCR; the TCRdb copy retains only in-frame clones and omits some. The table lists 11,000 or so clones, less than 90% of them singletons. The TCR sequence derives from a human donor with melanoma. Sequenced material: blood, taken from a patient treated with checkpoint blockade. This chain uses TRBV7-2 with TRBJ2-5; 10 bases match TRBD2. CDR3 DNA sequence: TGTGCCAGCAGCTATAGCGGGGGGCTGGAGACCCAGTACTTC. Protein: CASSYSGGLETQYF.